This TCR beta chain was recovered during a study of cytomegalovirus exposure and HLA in healthy donors. Study-wide background: The 120 validation repertoires, a later analysis reported, used the same platform as the 550 to 800 first-cohort repertoires.

The CDR3 contains 14 residues. Trimming took 4 bases from V and 0 from J, leaving 11 bases between them. Germline V gene data show CDR1 as SGHRS and CDR2 as YFSETQ. Whole-study findings and limits: Specificity of three CMV-associated chains for CMV antigens was verified in vitro. Subsequent analysis found a tendency for first-cohort TCR clusters to co-occur within the 95 to 150 validation repertoires. The listing of roughly 160 TCR beta chains classed them as cytomegalovirus-associated.

Worth noting for this clone: Its antigen remains unknown.

Only in-frame clones appear in the TCRdb table, and some are missing; sequencing was by immunoSEQ multiplex PCR. This table holds about 38,000 clones, 90% to 95% found once. The sequence derives from a man between 18 and 29 years old in good health and CMV-seronegative. The sample consisted of PBMCs. V usage is TRBV5-1 and J usage is TRBJ2-7; perhaps TRBD1 as D (5 bases). The CDR3 here is CASSRQTSSYEQYF. In DNA, the CDR3 is TGCGCCAGCAGCCGACAGACCAGCTCCTACGAGCAGTACTTC.